The clone carrying this TCR beta chain was picked up a small number of times. Its antigen is unidentified. This entry is derived from a study of Graves' ophthalmopathy and Graves' hyperthyroidism. Study-level background: By definition, stable hyperthyroidism involved no ophthalmopathy within 18 months of follow-up. Findings and caveats of the study: Ophthalmopathy progression was predicted by the model at about 70% sensitivity and less than 80% specificity. Blood repertoires reportedly contained most expanded thyroid clonotypes above 0.001 frequency.

If patients had other autoimmune diseases, uncontrolled infections, pregnancy or lactation, they were excluded. RNA transcripts served as template for amplifying TCR beta CDR3 sequences. First-round RT-PCR relied on HTBI primers, and a second-round multiplex PCR came next. TCRdb reprocessed the multiplex PCR reads with MiXCR, giving one entry per CDR3 protein. The sample includes 900,000 to 1,200,000 distinct CDR3 sequences, 36% of them seen just once. The sequenced material came from peripheral blood or thyroid tissue (not recorded which). The sequence was collected from an adult man with Graves' hyperthyroidism.

The CDR3 loop is CASSQVGGDYEQYF. Here the CDR3 DNA reads TGCGCCAGCAGCCAAGTGGGTGGGGACTACGAGCAGTACTTC. V gene TRBV4-3 combines with J gene TRBJ2-7, with D hard to call. The CDR3 covers 14 residues. The V end was cut by 1 base, the J end by 3 bases, with 10 bases between. Germline CDR1 reads LGHNA; CDR2 reads YSLEER.